These T cell receptor beta chains were read from a single sample in a study of blood T cell repertoires in COVID-19. Sequencing was performed with immunoSEQ multiplex PCR; in TCRdb, only in-frame clones are kept and a portion is missing. The table lists roughly 200,000 clones, approximately 85% of them singletons. The specimen sequenced was PBMCs or T cells enriched from blood (not recorded which). Receptors originate from a man aged 35 to 55 who had recovered from COVID-19. Both conserved end residues are part of each CDR3. Each record gives: D gene, V gene, J gene, clone size, CDR3 protein, CDR3 DNA. A D gene is named only where the DNA matches it firmly. Clone size is shown for a subset of rows, as once, few, many or a class of expanded clone.

-	TRBV7-8	TRBJ2-1	-	CASSSALGHEQFF	TGTGCCAGCAGCTCCGCGCTGGGCCATGAGCAGTTCTTC
TRBD1	TRBV19	TRBJ2-7	-	CASSVRGPTPYEQYF	TGTGCCAGTAGTGTCAGGGGGCCCACCCCCTACGAGCAGTACTTC
-	TRBV3-1/TRBV3-2	TRBJ2-7	few	CASSHRGYEQYF	TGTGCCAGCAGCCATCGAGGGTACGAGCAGTACTTC
TRBD1	TRBV15	TRBJ2-7	once	CATSSGQGAWEQYF	TGTGCCACCAGCAGTGGACAGGGGGCATGGGAGCAGTACTTC
-	TRBV5-1	TRBJ1-6	-	CASSPDSSYNSPLHF	TGCGCCAGCAGCCCGGACAGCTCCTATAATTCACCCCTCCACTTT
-	TRBV5-1	TRBJ1-2	-	CASSPAGENGYTF	TGCGCCAGCAGCCCGGCGGGGGAGAATGGCTACACCTTC
-	TRBV9	TRBJ1-1	few	CASSSHTNTEAFF	TGTGCCAGCAGCTCCCACACGAACACTGAAGCTTTCTTT
-	TRBV27	TRBJ2-1	few	CASSSVTGPYNEQFF	TGTGCCAGCAGTTCAGTCACAGGCCCCTACAATGAGCAGTTCTTC
TRBD1	TRBV5-1	TRBJ2-2	-	CASSRGTGGHTGELFF	TGCGCCAGCAGCAGGGGGACAGGGGGCCACACCGGGGAGCTGTTTTTT
TRBD1	TRBV7-9	TRBJ2-7	-	CASSHRDRLLEQYF	TGTGCCAGCAGCCACCGGGACAGGCTTCTCGAGCAGTACTTC
-	TRBV6-1	TRBJ1-1	few	CASSESNGGTEAFF	TGTGCCAGCAGTGAATCAAATGGGGGGACTGAAGCTTTCTTT
-	TRBV6-1	TRBJ1-4	once	CASSERELFF	TGTGCCAGCAGTGAACGGGAACTGTTTTTT
TRBD1	TRBV12-5	TRBJ2-1	-	CASGLVGGTGEVFF	TGTGCTAGTGGTTTGGTAGGGGGGACAGGGGAAGTTTTCTTC
-	TRBV4-1	TRBJ1-2	-	CASSQAQGTLNYGYTF	TGCGCCAGCAGCCAAGCGCAGGGAACCCTCAACTATGGCTACACCTTC
-	TRBV3-1/TRBV3-2	TRBJ2-1	-	CASSQDSATTRRDEQFF	TGTGCCAGCAGCCAAGATTCCGCCACTACCCGACGGGATGAGCAGTTCTTC
-	TRBV11-3	TRBJ1-1	-	CASSLTGQAEAFF	TGTGCCAGCAGCTTAACAGGCCAGGCTGAAGCTTTCTTT
-	TRBV27	TRBJ2-5	-	CASSLLGGFWGRLQETQYF	TGTGCCAGCAGTTTATTAGGTGGCTTTTGGGGCAGATTACAAGAGACCCAGTACTTC
-	TRBV24-1	TRBJ2-2	-	CATSDFFVSPGELFF	TGTGCCACCAGTGATTTTTTCGTGAGTCCCGGGGAGCTGTTTTTT
TRBD1	TRBV25-1	TRBJ1-6	-	CASRRDSGNSPLHF	TGTGCCAGCAGGAGGGACAGTGGAAATTCACCCCTCCACTTT
-	TRBV6-4	TRBJ1-2	-	CASSDSGRGHGYTF	TGTGCCAGCAGTGACTCGGGCAGGGGTCACGGCTACACCTTC
-	TRBV12-3/TRBV12-4	TRBJ1-2	-	CASRPTAGYGYTF	TGTGCCAGCAGGCCGACGGCGGGCTATGGCTACACCTTC
TRBD2	TRBV5-4	TRBJ2-2	-	CASRLGGDTGELFF	TGTGCCAGCAGACTGGGGGGGGACACCGGGGAGCTGTTTTTT
TRBD1	TRBV28	TRBJ2-6	-	CASSPRTGSTSGANVLTF	TGTGCCAGCAGTCCTAGGACAGGGTCGACCTCTGGGGCCAACGTCCTGACTTTC
-	TRBV7-9	TRBJ1-4	once	CASGMGGEKLFF	TGTGCCAGCGGCATGGGGGGTGAAAAACTGTTTTTT
-	TRBV2	TRBJ1-4	-	CASSFGQRFDEKLFF	TGTGCCAGCAGCTTCGGACAGCGCTTCGATGAAAAACTGTTTTTT
-	TRBV20-1	TRBJ1-1	-	CSASILVTEAFF	TGCAGTGCTAGTATCCTAGTTACTGAAGCTTTCTTT
TRBD1	TRBV25-1	TRBJ1-1	-	CASGDSLNTEAFF	TGTGCCAGCGGGGACAGCTTGAACACTGAAGCTTTCTTT
-	TRBV28	TRBJ1-2	-	CASSPPMWEGSGYTF	TGTGCCAGCAGTCCTCCCATGTGGGAGGGCTCTGGCTACACCTTC
-	TRBV5-6	TRBJ1-6	-	CASSLEGDLLGNSPLHF	TGTGCCAGCAGCTTGGAAGGGGATCTGCTCGGTAATTCACCCCTCCACTTT
-	TRBV4-1	TRBJ2-3	-	CASSQDLVQGSQTQYF	TGCGCCAGCAGCCAAGATCTGGTCCAGGGCTCCCAAACGCAGTATTTT
-	TRBV7-8	TRBJ2-1	-	CASSLAVSGDSYNEQFF	TGTGCCAGCAGCTTAGCGGTTAGCGGAGACTCCTACAATGAGCAGTTCTTC
-	TRBV5-1	TRBJ2-3	-	CASNQGASTDTQYF	TGCGCCAGCAACCAAGGGGCTAGTACAGATACGCAGTATTTT
-	TRBV15	TRBJ1-2	-	CATSRGMPPGEYGYTF	TGTGCCACCAGCAGAGGAATGCCCCCCGGGGAATATGGCTACACCTTC
TRBD1	TRBV25-1	TRBJ2-5	-	CASSSPRGGWETQYF	TGTGCCAGCAGTTCTCCCAGAGGGGGCTGGGAGACCCAGTACTTC
TRBD1	TRBV2	TRBJ1-6	-	CATGDREDSPLHF	TGTGCCACCGGGGACAGGGAGGACTCACCCCTCCACTTT
-	TRBV5-1	TRBJ1-4	-	CASSFNGINEKLFF	TGCGCCAGCAGCTTTAACGGTATTAATGAAAAACTGTTTTTT
TRBD1	TRBV19	TRBJ2-7	-	CASSIGPGQGGSYEQYF	TGTGCCAGTAGTATAGGTCCCGGACAGGGGGGCTCCTACGAGCAGTACTTC
-	TRBV2	TRBJ1-1	-	CASSREGLAFF	TGTGCCAGCTCCAGAGAGGGCCTGGCTTTCTTT
-	TRBV12-3/TRBV12-4	TRBJ1-2	-	CASSLGRGYGYTF	TGTGCCAGCAGTTTAGGCAGGGGATATGGCTACACCTTC
-	TRBV6-5	TRBJ1-2	-	CASRDRMGYTF	TGTGCCAGCAGAGACAGAATGGGCTACACCTTC
-	TRBV9	TRBJ2-5	-	CASSSTPAGETQYF	TGTGCCAGCAGCTCGACTCCGGCGGGGGAGACCCAGTACTTC
-	TRBV28	TRBJ1-2	-	CASSPPVGRYGYTF	TGTGCCAGCAGTCCCCCGGTGGGCAGGTATGGCTACACCTTC
TRBD1	TRBV18	TRBJ1-1	-	CASSLGQANTEAFF	TGTGCCAGCTCCTTGGGACAGGCGAACACTGAAGCTTTCTTT
-	TRBV28	TRBJ1-2	-	CASSSTTAYGYTF	TGTGCCAGCAGTTCCACGACAGCCTATGGCTACACCTTC
-	TRBV2	TRBJ1-1	-	CASSEFRGMNTEAFF	TGTGCCAGCAGTGAATTTAGGGGTATGAACACTGAAGCTTTCTTT
TRBD1	TRBV19	TRBJ1-5	-	CASSITGAAQHF	TGTGCCAGTAGTATCACAGGGGCCGCCCAGCATTTT
-	TRBV7-8	TRBJ2-5	-	CASSFPGEQTQYF	TGTGCCAGCAGCTTCCCCGGAGAACAGACCCAGTACTTC
-	TRBV5-1	TRBJ1-2	-	CASSSDGQYGYTF	TGCGCCAGCAGCTCCGACGGACAGTATGGCTACACCTTC
TRBD2	TRBV30	TRBJ2-3	once	CAWTRGGRETDTQYF	TGTGCCTGGACTCGGGGCGGGAGGGAGACAGATACGCAGTATTTT
-	TRBV10-3	TRBJ2-7	-	CAISERGFEQYF	TGTGCCATCAGTGAGAGGGGTTTCGAGCAGTACTTC